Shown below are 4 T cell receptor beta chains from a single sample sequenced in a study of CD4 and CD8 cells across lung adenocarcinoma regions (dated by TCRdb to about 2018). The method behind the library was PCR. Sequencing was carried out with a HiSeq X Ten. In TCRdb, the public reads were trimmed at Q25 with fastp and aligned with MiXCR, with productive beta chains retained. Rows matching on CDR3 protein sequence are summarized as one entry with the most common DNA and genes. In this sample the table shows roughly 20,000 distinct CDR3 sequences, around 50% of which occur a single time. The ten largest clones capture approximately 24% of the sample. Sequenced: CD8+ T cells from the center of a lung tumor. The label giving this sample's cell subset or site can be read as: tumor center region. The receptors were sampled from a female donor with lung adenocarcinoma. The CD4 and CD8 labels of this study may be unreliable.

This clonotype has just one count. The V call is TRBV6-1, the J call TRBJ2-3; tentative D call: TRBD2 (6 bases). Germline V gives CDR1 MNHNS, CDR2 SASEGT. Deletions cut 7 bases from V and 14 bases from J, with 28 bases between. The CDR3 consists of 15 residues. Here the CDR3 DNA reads TGTGCCAGCAAAAAGACGGGGGTGGGCACAGAGGCGCTGTATTTT. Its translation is CASKKTGVGTEALYF.

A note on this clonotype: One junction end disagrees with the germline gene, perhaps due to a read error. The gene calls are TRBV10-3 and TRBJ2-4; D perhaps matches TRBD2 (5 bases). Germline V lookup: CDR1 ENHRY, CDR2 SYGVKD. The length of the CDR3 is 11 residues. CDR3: CGPGTKDTQYF. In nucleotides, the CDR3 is TGTGGGCCGGGAACCAAAGACACGCAGTATTTC.

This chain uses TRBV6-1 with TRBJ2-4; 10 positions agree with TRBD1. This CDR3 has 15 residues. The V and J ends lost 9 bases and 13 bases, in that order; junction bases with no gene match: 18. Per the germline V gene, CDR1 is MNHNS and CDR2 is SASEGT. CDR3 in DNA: TGTGCCAGGGGTATCGGGGGCGGACAGGGGGAGATCCAGTACTTC. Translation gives CARGIGGGQGEIQYF.

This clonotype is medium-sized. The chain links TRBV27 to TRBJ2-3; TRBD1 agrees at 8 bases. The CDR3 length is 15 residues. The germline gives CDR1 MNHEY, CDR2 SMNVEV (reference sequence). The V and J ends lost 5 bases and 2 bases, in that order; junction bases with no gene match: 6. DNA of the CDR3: TGTGCCAGCAGTCCGGACAGGGCCTTCACAGATACGCAGTATTTT. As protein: CASSPDRAFTDTQYF.